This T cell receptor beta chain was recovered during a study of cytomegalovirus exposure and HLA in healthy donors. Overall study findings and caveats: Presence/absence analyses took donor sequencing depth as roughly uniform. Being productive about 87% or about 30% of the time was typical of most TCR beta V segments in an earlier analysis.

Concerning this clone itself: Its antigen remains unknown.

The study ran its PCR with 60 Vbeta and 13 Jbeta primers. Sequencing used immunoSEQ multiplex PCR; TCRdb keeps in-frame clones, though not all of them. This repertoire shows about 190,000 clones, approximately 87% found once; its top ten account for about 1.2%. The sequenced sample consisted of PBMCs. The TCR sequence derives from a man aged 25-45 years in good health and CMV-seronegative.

CDR3 in DNA: TGTGCCAGCAGTCCGATGGGGGGGCGTAATTCACCCCTCCACTTT. It specifies CASSPMGGRNSPLHF. The gene calls are TRBV27 and TRBJ1-6; tentatively, D is TRBD1 (6 bases). Trimming took 5 bases from V and 6 from J, leaving 14 bases between them. Germline lookup yields CDR1 MNHEY and CDR2 SMNVEV (reference sequence). CDR3 length: 15 amino acids.